Below, 9 T cell receptor beta chains from the same sample are listed, as sequenced in a study of immune cell composition in non-small cell lung cancer. Clones were read by immunoSEQ multiplex PCR, and TCRdb kept only the in-frame ones, dropping some. The table has around 9,000 clones, roughly 80% seen once. Normal lung was sampled as far from the tumour as possible, at least 3 cm. Sequencing was performed on non-adjacent lung tissue. All receptors derive from a human donor with non-small cell lung cancer.

The chain carries TRBV2 and TRBJ1-2; D gene uncertain. There are 14 residues in the CDR3. V was clipped by 1 base and J by 4 bases, with 10 bases between them. Per germline, CDR1 SNHLY and CDR2 FYNNEI. CDR3 in DNA: TGTGCCAGCAGTGAAGAGGGATTATCCTATGGCTACACCTTC. The encoded protein is CASSEEGLSYGYTF.

V gene TRBV4-3 combines with J gene TRBJ2-2, with 9 bases matching TRBD2. Trimming removed 4 bases from V and 4 bases from J; junction bases left unmatched: 7. The CDR3 runs to 16 residues. Germline V lookup: CDR1 LGHNA, CDR2 YSLEER. This CDR3 reads CASSLGRGGLTGELFF. The DNA for the CDR3 is TGCGCCAGCAGCCTGGGGCGGGGGGGACTCACCGGGGAGCTGTTTTTT.

The CDR3 is CASRRTGSSEQFF. CDR3 nucleotide sequence: TGTGCCAGCAGGCGGACAGGGAGTTCTGAGCAGTTCTTC. The chain links TRBV5-6 to TRBJ2-1; 8 bases line up with TRBD1. The CDR3 contains 13 residues. The junction had 7 bases not matched to a gene; V was cut back by 5 bases and J by 9 bases. Germline CDR1 SGHDT, CDR2 YYEEEE.

The chain recombines TRBV11-2 with TRBJ2-5; possible D gene TRBD1, 5 bases. V shed 3 bases and J shed 2 bases, with 13 bases lying between them. The CDR3 runs 15 residues. Germline V gives CDR1 SGHAT, CDR2 FQNNGV. CDR3 protein: CASSFWGAPQETQYF. In nucleotides, the CDR3 is TGTGCCAGCAGCTTCTGGGGCGCCCCTCAAGAGACCCAGTACTTC.

CDR3 protein: CASSPENYEQYF. For the CDR3, the DNA is TGTGCCAGCTCACCCGAGAATTACGAGCAGTACTTC. The V call is TRBV18, the J call TRBJ2-7; the D is unclear. This CDR3 comprises 12 residues. Per germline, CDR1 KGHSH and CDR2 LQKENI. Trimming took off 3 bases at V and 4 bases at J, with 7 bases between the two ends.

V is TRBV27 and J is TRBJ2-7, with 7 bases fitting TRBD1. Germline loops: CDR1 MNHEY, CDR2 SMNVEV (reference sequence). This CDR3 region has 14 residues. The V segment lost 4 bases and the J segment 6 bases; nucleotides outside the gene matches: 9. The DNA of the CDR3 is TGTGCCAGCAGTTACACGACAGGGATCAGCGAGCAGTACTTC. The encoded protein is CASSYTTGISEQYF.

The V gene is TRBV9, the J gene TRBJ2-7, with D maybe TRBD1 (6 bases). This CDR3 has 13 amino acids. Trimming cost V 4 bases and J 5 bases, with 13 bases left between them. Germline CDR1 and CDR2: SGDLS and YYNGEE. The DNA for the CDR3 is TGTGCCAGCAGCTCACAGGGCTGGGACGAGCAGTACTTC. It is translated as CASSSQGWDEQYF.

This chain connects TRBV19 to TRBJ2-7; the match to TRBD2 covers 12 bases. Germline values: CDR1 LNHDA, CDR2 SQIVND (reference sequence). The CDR3 runs 15 residues. Unmatched junction bases numbered 6, after V lost 6 bases and J lost 3 bases. The CDR3 bases are TGTGCCAGTAGCCGGACTAGCGGGGCCTTCTACGAGCAGTACTTC. Translating it yields CASSRTSGAFYEQYF.

The rearrangement uses TRBV5-4 and TRBJ2-5; TRBD2 agrees at 7 bases. Germline V lookup: CDR1 SGHNT, CDR2 YYREEE (reference sequence). CDR3 size: 13 residues. Trimming removed 4 bases from V and 5 bases from J; junction bases left unmatched: 5. The CDR3 reads CASSIRGSETQYF. CDR3 DNA sequence: TGTGCCAGCAGCATTCGCGGGAGTGAGACCCAGTACTTC.